The following is a T cell receptor beta chain sequence with its context. What it recognizes is unknown. These data originate in a study of PD-L1 blockade in urothelial cancer. Clones were read by immunoSEQ multiplex PCR, and TCRdb kept only the in-frame ones, dropping some. Of approximately 110,000 clones listed, 80% to 95% are singletons. There are 19 residues in the CDR3. Looked up from germline, CDR1 is SGHVS and CDR2 is FNYEAQ. The trim removed 4 bases at V and 2 bases at J, leaving 18 bases unmatched. The study, taken as a whole, reports: Lower than median blood TCR clonality before treatment predicted better survival.

Time point indicated: peripheral blood 6 weeks after treatment start. This receptor was identified in a man in his sixties with urothelial cancer. This rearrangement joins TRBV7-6 to TRBJ2-3, with 7 bases lining up with TRBD2. The sample in question was PBMCs, obtained around atezolizumab (anti-PD-L1) treatment. The DNA of the CDR3 is TGTGCCAGCAGCTCTTACCCTCGGGACTACCTCGGGCCCACAGATACGCAGTATTTT. It codes for CASSSYPRDYLGPTDTQYF.